The 27 T cell receptor beta chains below come from one sample, sequenced in a study of lymphopenia after photon versus proton radiotherapy (dated 2019 in TCRdb). Library prep was done by the immunoSEQ multiplex PCR assay. TCRdb mirrors the immuneACCESS table, restricted to in-frame sequences. Some clones are absent from its copies; in checked studies, under half trace to an unresolved V gene, and the reason for the others is unknown. Counted in this sample were about 61,000 clones; approximately 83% of them appeared once. The ten largest clones add up to roughly 2% of the sample. The input for sequencing was peripheral blood, taken from a patient treated with photon-based radiotherapy. The receptors were gathered from a man aged 35 to 55 with gastric cancer.

V and J are TRBV6-5 and TRBJ2-1, with 7 bases fitting TRBD2. Per germline, CDR1 MNHEY and CDR2 SVGAGI. This CDR3 contains 15 residues. Trimming took 6 bases from V and 7 from J; bases not matched to a gene: 12. The CDR3 here is CASRERGGLGNEQFF. CDR3 sequence (DNA): TGTGCCAGCAGGGAGCGGGGCGGATTGGGTAATGAGCAGTTCTTC.

Worth noting for this clone: At one boundary the junction diverges from the germline segment, which might be a read error. The V call is TRBV27, the J call TRBJ2-3; no clear D. This CDR3 has 13 residues. CDR1 and CDR2 (germline): MNHEY, SMNVEV (reference sequence). The CDR3: CASSFFPTDTQCF. The CDR3 bases are TGTGCCAGCAGTTTTTTCCCCACAGATACGCAGTGTTTT.

Here the CDR3 DNA reads TGCGCCAAGCATCGGCAGGGCCCCTCCATCGATACGCAGTATTTT. The encoded protein is CAKHRQGPSIDTQYF. This chain links TRBV10-1 with TRBJ2-3, with D maybe TRBD1 (5 bases). The CDR3 spans 15 residues. The germline CDR1 and CDR2 sequences are WNHNN and SYGVQD (reference sequence). V lost 10 bases and J lost 6, with 23 bases in between.

The chain has TRBV30 and TRBJ1-1; TRBD1 matches 7 bases. V shed 1 base, J shed 5 bases, and the junction held 4 bases outside the gene matches. The CDR3 covers 13 residues. Per germline, CDR1 GTSNPN and CDR2 SVGIG (reference sequence). The CDR3 DNA reads as TGTGCCTGGAGTGGCAGGGGGTCGACTGAAGCTTTCTTT. Its protein product is CAWSGRGSTEAFF.

CDR3 sequence: CASSDGGATDTQYF. CDR3 bases: TGTGCCAGCAGTGACGGCGGGGCCACAGATACGCAGTATTTT. The chain carries TRBV6-4 and TRBJ2-3; D may be TRBD2 (6 bases). CDR1 and CDR2 from the germline V gene are MRHNA and SNTAGT. The CDR3 loop spans 14 amino acids. The V end was cut by 2 bases, the J end by 2 bases, with 8 bases between.

The chain is built from TRBV10-1 and TRBJ1-4; TRBD1 agrees at 10 bases. V shed 4 bases, J shed 2 bases, and the junction held 10 bases outside the gene matches. The CDR3 spans 18 residues. The germline CDR1 and CDR2 sequences are WNHNN and SYGVQD (reference sequence). The CDR3 is CASSGPGQGYRTNEKLFF. The CDR3 DNA reads as TGCGCCAGCAGTGGGCCGGGACAGGGGTATCGTACTAATGAAAAACTGTTTTTT.

The chain employs TRBV7-8 and TRBJ1-3; unclear D gene. CDR3 length: 12 residues. The V end lost 5 bases, the J end lost 3 bases, and 5 bases lay between the germline ends. The germline V gene encodes CDR1 SGHVS and CDR2 FQNEAQ. The CDR3 region is CASSISGNTIYF. The DNA of the CDR3 is TGTGCCAGCAGCATCAGTGGAAACACCATATATTTT.

The V call is TRBV19, the J call TRBJ2-5, with 9 positions matching TRBD2. V dropped 6 bases and J dropped 3; count of bases not matched to a gene: 2. The germline V gene encodes CDR1 LNHDA and CDR2 SQIVND (reference sequence). This CDR3 is 13 amino acids long. CDR3 sequence reads: CASRRGGEETQYF. Here the CDR3 DNA reads TGTGCCAGTAGGCGCGGGGGGGAAGAGACCCAGTACTTC.

The V call is TRBV5-1, the J call TRBJ2-3; the D is unclear. V lost 0 bases and J 1 base, leaving 6 bases between the germline ends. This CDR3 is built from 14 residues. Looked up from germline, CDR1 is SGHRS and CDR2 is YFSETQ. The CDR3 is CASSLGMGTDTQYF. The CDR3 nucleotides read TGCGCCAGCAGCTTGGGAATGGGCACAGATACGCAGTATTTT.

This rearrangement joins TRBV4-1 to TRBJ2-7; D gene uncertain. The CDR3 is 13 amino acids. Trimming stripped 1 base from V and 3 bases from J, with 7 bases between. Germline CDR1 MGHRA, CDR2 YSYEKL. CDR3: CASSQVNFYEQYF. The CDR3 bases are TGCGCCAGCAGCCAAGTCAATTTCTACGAGCAGTACTTC.

The chain is built from TRBV6-5 and TRBJ2-5; 7 bases fit TRBD1. The CDR3 sequence is 13 residues long. Germline loops: CDR1 MNHEY, CDR2 SVGAGI. V shed 6 bases and J 4 bases; nucleotides not matched to a gene: 5. The CDR3 here is CASSVQGRETQYF. The CDR3 region has the DNA TGTGCCAGCAGCGTACAGGGGCGAGAGACCCAGTACTTC.

The chain is built from TRBV18 and TRBJ1-5; a possible D gene is TRBD1 (6 bases). This CDR3 is built from 14 residues. V was clipped by 3 bases and J by 2 bases, with 8 bases between them. The germline V gene has CDR1 KGHSH and CDR2 LQKENI. The CDR3: CASSPAGGNQPQHF. DNA for the CDR3: TGTGCCAGCTCACCTGCAGGGGGCAATCAGCCCCAGCATTTT.

This clone has just a few counts. The CDR3 DNA reads TGTGCCAGCAGCTCCAGGGTGATGGCTGGCTACACCTTC. Amino acids: CASSSRVMAGYTF. The chain links TRBV5-4 to TRBJ1-2; TRBD1 might be the D (5 bases). The V end lost 3 bases, the J end lost 7 bases, and 13 bases lay between the germline ends. This CDR3 contains 13 residues. CDR1 is SGHNT, CDR2 YYREEE, per germline (reference sequence).

The chain links TRBV7-2 to TRBJ2-7; TRBD1 matches at 7 bases. The ends lost 1 base at V and 3 bases at J; junction bases unmatched: 3. The CDR3 is 14 residues long. CDR1 SGHTA and CDR2 FQGNSA come from the germline V gene. CDR3 amino acids: CASSLVAGGYEQYF. The CDR3 coding sequence is TGTGCCAGCAGCTTAGTGGCAGGGGGCTACGAGCAGTACTTC. The full variable domain, in which reference TRBV7-2 and TRBJ2-7 provide the parts outside the CDR3, is GAGVSQSPSNKVTEKGKDVELRCDPISGHTALYWYRQSLGQGLEFLIYFQGNSAPDKSGLPSDRFSAERTGGSVSTLTIQRTQQEDSAVYLCASSLVAGGYEQYFGPGTRLTVT.

The V call is TRBV5-6, the J call TRBJ1-5; a possible D gene is TRBD1 (5 bases). The ends were cut back, 5 bases at V and 9 bases at J, with 18 bases in the middle. CDR1 is SGHDT and CDR2 is YYEEEE in the germline V gene. The length of the CDR3 is 14 residues. The DNA of the CDR3 is TGTGCCAGCAGTTCGGGTACCCAGGGCTGGCCCCAGCATTTT. Amino acids: CASSSGTQGWPQHF.

This clone was seen only a few times. CDR3 in amino acids: CSADSYGYTF. CDR3 bases: TGCAGTGCTGACAGCTATGGCTACACCTTC. The J gene is TRBJ1-2, the V gene TRBV20-1; D may be TRBD1 (5 bases). The CDR3 is made up of 10 amino acids. Trimming removed 5 bases at V and 4 bases at J, with 5 bases between. Germline V gene data show CDR1 as DFQATT and CDR2 as SNEGSKA (reference sequence).

The rearrangement links TRBV30 to TRBJ2-5; no firm D call. The CDR3 extends over 13 amino acids. V lost 0 bases and J lost 5, with 10 bases in between. CDR1 GTSNPN and CDR2 SVGIG come from the germline V gene (reference sequence). The CDR3 protein is CAWSVRVTETQYF. CDR3 DNA sequence: TGTGCCTGGAGTGTTAGGGTAACGGAGACCCAGTACTTC.

The rearrangement uses TRBV7-2 and TRBJ1-2, with TRBD1 as a possible D gene (5 bases). V was clipped by 0 bases and J by 6 bases, with 11 bases between them. The CDR3 spans 14 residues. CDR1 SGHTA and CDR2 FQGNSA come from the germline V gene. CDR3 nucleotides: TGTGCCAGCAGCTTAGCCGCAGGGAAGGATGGCTACACCTTC. This translates into CASSLAAGKDGYTF.

This clone has only a few counts. This chain joins TRBV27 and TRBJ1-2, with TRBD1 matching over 9 bases. V was pared by 7 bases and J by 4 bases, with 10 bases of the junction left unmatched. Germline V gives CDR1 MNHEY, CDR2 SMNVEV (reference sequence). The CDR3 is 15 amino acids. CDR3 nucleotide sequence: TGTGCCAGCAAACAGGGGGCTTGGGCGGGCTATGGCTACACCTTC. It codes for CASKQGAWAGYGYTF.

The rearrangement joins TRBV15 to TRBJ2-7; TRBD2 agrees at 14 bases. CDR1 LNHNV and CDR2 YYDKDF come from the germline V gene (reference sequence). The CDR3 length is 16 residues. Germline trimming cut 1 base from V and 4 bases from J; bases unmatched to any gene: 3. The CDR3 coding sequence is TGTGCCACCAGCAGAGGGACTAGCGGGGGGTATTACGAGCAGTACTTC. It translates to CATSRGTSGGYYEQYF.

The CDR3 here is CASSSGTGLMGEQFF. The CDR3 nucleotides read TGTGCCAGCAGCTCCGGGACAGGGTTGATGGGTGAGCAGTTCTTC. The V gene is TRBV7-8, the J gene TRBJ2-1, with TRBD1 identical over 9 bases. After removal of 4 bases from V and 9 bases from J, the junction contained 10 bases not matched to a gene. This CDR3 has 15 residues. The germline V gene has CDR1 SGHVS and CDR2 FQNEAQ.

The chain recombines TRBV4-3 with TRBJ2-3; D gene uncertain. With 0 bases removed from V and 4 bases from J, the gap between germline ends came to 5 bases. The germline CDR1 and CDR2 sequences are LGHNA and YSLEER. The CDR3 length is 13 residues. The CDR3 reads CASSQDTPDTQYF. The CDR3 DNA reads as TGCGCCAGCAGCCAAGATACCCCAGATACGCAGTATTTT.

The chain employs TRBV6-6 and TRBJ2-5, with a tentative D call TRBD2 (6 bases). Germline CDR1 reads MNHNY; CDR2 reads SVGAGI (reference sequence). Trimming removed 8 bases from V and 5 bases from J, with 12 bases in between. This CDR3 has 12 amino acids. Here the CDR3 reads CASGGTSETQYF. CDR3 coding DNA: TGTGCCAGCGGCGGGACCTCGGAGACCCAGTACTTC.

V usage is TRBV6-1 and J usage is TRBJ2-2; 7 nucleotides match TRBD1. The CDR3 contains 15 residues. The junction had 5 bases not matched to a gene; V was cut back by 6 bases and J by 1 base. In germline, CDR1 is MNHNS, CDR2 SASEGT. The CDR3 reads CASRRGTVNTGELFF. The DNA for the CDR3 is TGTGCCAGCAGGAGGGGGACAGTGAACACCGGGGAGCTGTTTTTT.

This clone occurred once. The chain carries TRBV5-6 and TRBJ1-6; the D gene is possibly TRBD1 (5 bases). The length of the CDR3 is 14 residues. CDR1 is SGHDT and CDR2 is YYEEEE in the germline V gene. The V gene lost 2 bases and the J gene lost 9 bases, with 12 bases spanning the gap. The CDR3 bases are TGTGCCAGCAGCTTATGGGGCAGTAGTTCACCCCTCCACTTT. This codes for CASSLWGSSSPLHF.

The V gene is TRBV4-2, the J gene TRBJ2-4; D unclear. The CDR3 is 14 amino acids. Trimming took 0 bases from V and 11 from J, leaving 14 bases between them. Germline V gene data show CDR1 as LGHNA and CDR2 as YNFKEQ. The CDR3 is CASSQEVLSGVQYF. CDR3 bases: TGTGCCAGCAGCCAAGAAGTGCTCTCAGGCGTTCAGTACTTC.

The chain recombines TRBV4-3 with TRBJ1-2, with D possibly being TRBD1 (5 bases). V lost 1 base and J 6 bases, leaving 12 bases between the germline ends. Germline assignment: CDR1 LGHNA and CDR2 YSLEER. CDR3 length equals 14 residues. CDR3 DNA sequence: TGCGCCAGCAGCCAAGTGGGCAGGGACCATGGCTACACCTTC. Translating gives CASSQVGRDHGYTF.